These 23 T cell receptor beta chains were sequenced from one sample in a study of cytomegalovirus exposure and HLA in healthy donors. Only in-frame clones appear in the TCRdb table, and some are missing; sequencing was by immunoSEQ multiplex PCR. In the table there are over 150,000 clones, around 84% of which are singletons. The source material was PBMCs. Source of these receptors: a human donor in good health.

This sequence joins TRBV5-1 and TRBJ2-1; weak D call: TRBD2 (6 bases). This CDR3 is 13 amino acids long. The germline gives CDR1 SGHRS, CDR2 YFSETQ. V lost 3 bases and J 4 bases, leaving 8 bases between the germline ends. The CDR3, as DNA: TGCGCCAGCAGCTGGGGGGAGTACAATGAGCAGTTCTTC. Translated, it gives CASSWGEYNEQFF.

This clone came up many times. The chain has TRBV7-2 and TRBJ1-6; no firm D call. The V gene's germline CDR1 is SGHTA and CDR2 FQGNSA. This CDR3 has 13 residues. V lost 2 bases, J lost 9 bases, and 8 bases lay in between. For the CDR3, the DNA is TGTGCCAGCAGCTTACCGGGTCTTTCACCCCTCCACTTT. Protein: CASSLPGLSPLHF.

The chain links TRBV28 to TRBJ1-2; possible D gene TRBD1, 6 bases. The V and J ends lost 6 bases and 3 bases respectively, with 17 bases between them. This CDR3 spans 15 amino acids. The germline gives CDR1 MDHEN, CDR2 SYDVKM. CDR3 protein: CASRYYRAGDYGYTF. The CDR3 DNA is TGTGCCAGCAGATACTACAGGGCAGGTGACTATGGCTACACCTTC.

This rearrangement joins TRBV6-1 to TRBJ2-3; a weak D match, TRBD2 (5 bases). Trimming pared 8 bases from V and 1 base from J, leaving 16 bases between. From germline, CDR1 is MNHNS and CDR2 SASEGT. This CDR3 has 15 residues. CDR3 nucleotide sequence: TGTGCCAGCTTCGTTTCGGGGTACCGCACAGATACGCAGTATTTT. Residues: CASFVSGYRTDTQYF.

The chain combines TRBV30 with TRBJ2-7; 7 bases map to TRBD2. J lost 4 bases, V lost 5 bases, and 8 bases had no gene match. The CDR3 spans 13 residues. Germline CDR1 is GTSNPN and CDR2 is SVGIG (reference sequence). The CDR3 spells CAWSSGMGYEQYF. Written as DNA, the CDR3 is TGTGCCTGGTCAAGCGGGATGGGATACGAGCAGTACTTC.

The DNA for the CDR3 is TGCGCCAGCAGCCCTATGCGGGGGGCGCAAGATACGCAGTATTTT. It is translated as CASSPMRGAQDTQYF. The chain is built from TRBV5-1 and TRBJ2-3, with 8 bases lining up with TRBD2. CDR1 and CDR2 (germline): SGHRS, YFSETQ. V trimming: 4 bases; J trimming: 5 bases; junction bases outside the gene matches: 9. The CDR3 length is 15 residues.

The J gene is TRBJ1-1, the V gene TRBV10-3; 7 bases fit TRBD1. Germline assignment: CDR1 ENHRY and CDR2 SYGVKD. With 0 bases clipped from V and 2 bases from J, the junction kept 12 bases outside the gene matches. The CDR3 is made up of 18 amino acids. CDR3 region: CAISESRGSGGFNTEAFF. The CDR3 bases are TGTGCCATCAGTGAGTCACGTGGCTCAGGGGGGTTCAACACTGAAGCTTTCTTT.

The chain employs TRBV4-1 and TRBJ2-3; TRBD2 is a possible D gene (6 bases). The V and J ends lost 4 bases and 4 bases respectively, with 27 bases between them. Germline loops: CDR1 MGHRA, CDR2 YSYEKL. The CDR3 is 19 residues long. CDR3 amino acids: CASSPDPWTLLARADTQYF. For the CDR3, the DNA is TGCGCCAGCAGCCCTGACCCTTGGACCTTACTAGCTAGGGCAGATACGCAGTATTTT.

CDR3 nucleotide sequence: TGCGCCAGCAGCCAGGGCCGGGTCCGCGGGCAGCCCCAGCATTTT. Encoded protein: CASSQGRVRGQPQHF. The chain has TRBV4-3 and TRBJ1-5; D not resolved. The V and J ends lost 3 bases and 7 bases respectively, with 16 bases between them. The CDR3 contains 15 residues. The germline V gene encodes CDR1 LGHNA and CDR2 YSLEER.

This chain links TRBV7-9 with TRBJ1-2; TRBD1 matches at 8 bases. J lost 2 bases, V lost 1 base, and 0 bases had no gene match. The germline CDR1 and CDR2 sequences are SEHNR and FQNEAQ (reference sequence). This CDR3 contains 14 residues. CDR3 coding DNA: TGTGCCAGCAGCTTAGACAGGGGGAACTATGGCTACACCTTC. Translation: CASSLDRGNYGYTF.

The V gene is TRBV28, the J gene TRBJ1-5; TRBD1 is a possible D gene (6 bases). Trimming shortened V by 2 bases and J by 4 bases, and 9 bases separated the two germline ends. The CDR3 has 14 residues. Germline assignment: CDR1 MDHEN and CDR2 SYDVKM. CDR3 in amino acids: CASSLGQGNQPQHF. CDR3 nucleotide sequence: TGTGCCAGCAGTTTAGGGCAGGGGAATCAGCCCCAGCATTTT.

This chain connects TRBV28 to TRBJ1-4; no clear D gene. V lost 3 bases and J 8 bases, leaving 10 bases between the germline ends. The CDR3 loop spans 13 amino acids. Germline CDR1 is MDHEN and CDR2 is SYDVKM. As DNA, the CDR3 is TGTGCCAGCAGTTTCCCGGGTCAAGAAAAACTGTTTTTT. This gives the protein CASSFPGQEKLFF.

This chain connects TRBV15 to TRBJ1-1; possibly TRBD1 for D (6 bases). The germline V and J ends were trimmed by 2 bases and 4 bases, with 11 bases remaining between them. Germline CDR1 LNHNV, CDR2 YYDKDF (reference sequence). CDR3 length equals 14 residues. The CDR3 reads CATSRNRVGTEAFF. The CDR3 bases are TGTGCCACCAGCAGAAACAGGGTTGGCACTGAAGCTTTCTTT. Variable domain in full (rest from reference TRBV15 and TRBJ1-1): DAMVIQNPRYQVTQFGKPVTLSCSQTLNHNVMYWYQQKSSQAPKLLFHYYDKDFNNEADTPDNFQSRRPNTSFCFLDIRSPGLGDTAMYLCATSRNRVGTEAFFGQGTRLTVV.

This rearrangement joins TRBV25-1 to TRBJ2-3; D gene uncertain. The CDR3 loop spans 13 amino acids. The ends were cut back, 0 bases at V and 4 bases at J, with 5 bases in the middle. Germline CDR1 and CDR2: MGHDK and SYGVNS. The DNA for the CDR3 is TGTGCCAGCAGTGAATATATCGCAGATACGCAGTATTTT. It specifies CASSEYIADTQYF.

This sequence joins TRBV5-1 and TRBJ1-1, with D possibly matching TRBD1 (6 bases). Germline lookup yields CDR1 SGHRS and CDR2 YFSETQ. V was trimmed by 0 bases and J by 4 bases, leaving 13 bases between them. The CDR3 has 15 amino acids. The CDR3 loop reads CASSLVTGWITEAFF. In nucleotides, the CDR3 is TGCGCCAGCAGCTTGGTCACAGGGTGGATCACTGAAGCTTTCTTT.

The gene calls are TRBV9 and TRBJ2-2, with no clear D. CDR1 is SGDLS and CDR2 is YYNGEE in the germline V gene. Trimming pared 4 bases from V and 6 bases from J, leaving 7 bases between. The CDR3 has 12 amino acids. The CDR3 reads CASSPQAGELFF. The CDR3 coding sequence is TGTGCCAGCAGCCCGCAGGCCGGGGAGCTGTTTTTT.

The CDR3 sequence: CAAGVGQGKKQYF. The DNA for the CDR3 is TGTGCCGCTGGGGTGGGACAGGGCAAAAAGCAGTACTTC. This rearrangement joins TRBV28 to TRBJ2-7; 9 bases are shared with TRBD1. Germline V gives CDR1 MDHEN, CDR2 SYDVKM. Trimming took 11 bases from V and 8 from J; bases not matched to a gene: 13. CDR3 length equals 13 residues.

Remarks on this clone: Other DNA sequences from this sample encode an identical CDR3 as well. This chain uses TRBV9 with TRBJ2-7; 9 bases map to TRBD1. The V gene's germline CDR1 is SGDLS and CDR2 YYNGEE. J lost 4 bases, V lost 3 bases, and 5 bases had no gene match. The CDR3 totals 14 residues. CDR3 sequence reads: CASSGTGGGYEQYF. The CDR3 nucleotides read TGTGCCAGCAGCGGTACAGGGGGCGGTTACGAGCAGTACTTC.

The chain has TRBV10-3 and TRBJ1-3, with D unclear. Trimming cost V 8 bases and J 0 bases, with 8 bases left between them. The length of the CDR3 is 13 residues. Germline V CDR1 and CDR2: ENHRY, SYGVKD. The CDR3 reads CAIRTDSGNTIYF. The CDR3 region has the DNA TGTGCCATCCGTACAGACTCTGGAAACACCATATATTTT.

The gene calls are TRBV27 and TRBJ2-7; D may be TRBD2 (5 bases). Germline V lookup: CDR1 MNHEY, CDR2 SMNVEV (reference sequence). V was pared by 2 bases and J by 6 bases, with 14 bases between. The CDR3 length is 14 residues. The CDR3 region has the DNA TGTGCCAGCAGTTTAGATACTAGGCCGGGCGAGCAGTACTTC. Protein: CASSLDTRPGEQYF.

This chain uses TRBV14 with TRBJ1-2; 7 nucleotides line up with TRBD1. The length of the CDR3 is 12 residues. The junction had 6 bases not matched to a gene; V was cut back by 4 bases and J by 10 bases. CDR1 SGHDN and CDR2 FVKESK come from the germline V gene. DNA of the CDR3: TGTGCCAGCAGCCCACTGGGACAGCCCTACACCTTC. Its translation is CASSPLGQPYTF.

CDR3 loop: CAWGGQGDQPQHF. In nucleotides, the CDR3 is TGTGCCTGGGGGGGACAGGGGGATCAGCCCCAGCATTTT. The V gene is TRBV30, the J gene TRBJ1-5; TRBD1 aligns across 11 bases. From germline, CDR1 is GTSNPN and CDR2 SVGIG (reference sequence). The CDR3 length is 13 residues. Trimming cost V 5 bases and J 5 bases; bases outside gene matches: 2.

A few counts support this clone. As DNA, the CDR3 is TGTGCCAGCAGCGGCCGGGACAGGGCTGCGGAGCAGTACTTC. This gives the protein CASSGRDRAAEQYF. V gene TRBV21-1 combines with J gene TRBJ2-7; TRBD1, as called in the table, went unchecked against the DNA. TRBV21-1 is described as a pseudogene. The CDR3 length is 14 residues.